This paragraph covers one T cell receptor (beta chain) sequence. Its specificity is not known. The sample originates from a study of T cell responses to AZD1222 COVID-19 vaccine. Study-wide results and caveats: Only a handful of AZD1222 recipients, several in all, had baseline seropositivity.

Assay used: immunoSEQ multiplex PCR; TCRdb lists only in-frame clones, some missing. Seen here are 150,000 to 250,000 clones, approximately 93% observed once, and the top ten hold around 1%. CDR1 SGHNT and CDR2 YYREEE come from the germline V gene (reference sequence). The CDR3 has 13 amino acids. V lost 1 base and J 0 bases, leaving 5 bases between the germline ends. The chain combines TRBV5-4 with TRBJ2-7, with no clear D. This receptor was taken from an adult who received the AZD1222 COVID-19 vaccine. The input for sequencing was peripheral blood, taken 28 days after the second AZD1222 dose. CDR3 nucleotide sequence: TGTGCCAGCAGCTTGAGGGACTCCTACGAGCAGTACTTC. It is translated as CASSLRDSYEQYF.